The source of this TCR beta chain is a study of T cells after yellow fever vaccination. Turning to the study itself: The fractions with low cell numbers were processed using SMART-Seq v4 Ultra Low Input. Findings and limits, study-wide: FACS-sorted repertoires might harbor abundant contaminating clonotypes from the bulk population. The secondary response peaked faster, at day 5 versus 15, but was weaker.

Germline CDR1 reads SGHRS; CDR2 reads YFSETQ. This CDR3 has 14 amino acids. Deletions cut 6 bases from V and 5 bases from J, with 14 bases between. This clonotype was seen only a few times. The antigen remains unidentified. Generation of TCR cDNA used 5'RACE template switching (which added a universal primer site and UMIs). TCRdb called the 5' RACE reads again in MiXCR, with one record for every CDR3 protein. The table lists some 560,000 distinct CDR3 sequences, over 15% of them singletons. This receptor was identified in a young man who received the YFV17D yellow fever vaccine. The chain uses TRBV5-1 and TRBJ2-2; D may be TRBD1 (6 bases). Sequencing used PBMCs, obtained 15 days after the yellow fever booster vaccination. In DNA, the CDR3 is TGCGCCAGCACCCACTTGCAGGGGACCGGGGAGCTGTTTTTT. Protein sequence: CASTHLQGTGELFF.